This T cell receptor beta chain comes out of a study of CD8+CD57+ T cells in acquired aplastic anemia. Study overall: Recorded DNA amounts for sorted CD4+ and CD8+ cells had an average of around 3 ug.

Sequenced patients had shown CD8+CD57+ cell expansion by flow cytometry. Profiling that covered TCR beta VDJ and CDR3 relied on genomic DNA as its template. TCRdb processed the reads anew with MiXCR; each CDR3 protein has one entry. The data show roughly 240,000 distinct CDR3 sequences, 47% seen once. The CDR3 is made up of 13 amino acids. Germline CDR1 and CDR2: SNHLY and FYNNEI. Remarks on this clonotype: One base away lies a much larger clone, so this may be a sequencing read error.

This receptor was taken from a human donor with aplastic anemia. The sequenced material came from sorted CD4+, CD8+, or CD8+CD57+ T cells (not recorded which) from PBMCs. The rearrangement uses TRBV2 and TRBJ2-1; 13 positions agree with TRBD2. CDR3 sequence reads: CVGGTSGANEQFF. CDR3 sequence (DNA): TGTGTCGGGGGGACTAGCGGGGCCAATGAGCAGTTCTTC.